The 18 T cell receptor beta chains given below trace back to one sample, sequenced in a study of cytomegalovirus exposure and HLA in healthy donors. Primers: 60 Vbeta forward and 13 Jbeta reverse. Repertoires were generated with immunoSEQ multiplex PCR, while TCRdb's copy carries only in-frame clones and drops some. This table holds some 180,000 clones, approximately 80% found once. Material for sequencing was PBMCs. The receptors originated from a girl aged 10 to 17 in good health and CMV-seropositive.

The chain combines TRBV5-4 with TRBJ2-7; D perhaps matches TRBD2 (6 bases). The germline gives CDR1 SGHNT, CDR2 YYREEE (reference sequence). Trimming left V 2 bases short and J 5 bases short, with 17 bases between. The CDR3 is made up of 15 amino acids. In DNA, the CDR3 is TGTGCCAGCAGCTTCGATAGCGGCATAACCCACGAGCAGTACTTC. Protein: CASSFDSGITHEQYF. Full variable domain (missing parts from reference TRBV5-4 and TRBJ2-7): ETGVTQSPTHLIKTRGQQVTLRCSSQSGHNTVSWYQQALGQGPQFIFQYYREEENGRGNFPPRFSGLQFPNYSSELNVNALELDDSALYLCASSFDSGITHEQYFGPGTRLTVT.

The rearrangement links TRBV5-6 to TRBJ1-5, with 8 bases matching TRBD1. V trimming: 0 bases; J trimming: 2 bases; junction bases outside the gene matches: 10. The length of the CDR3 is 18 residues. Germline CDR1 and CDR2: SGHDT and YYEEEE. CDR3 loop: CASSLALDRGKGNQPQHF. In DNA, the CDR3 is TGTGCCAGCAGCTTGGCCCTAGACAGGGGAAAGGGCAATCAGCCCCAGCATTTT.

This sequence joins TRBV10-3 and TRBJ2-7, with D maybe TRBD2 (7 bases). Germline CDR1 reads ENHRY; CDR2 reads SYGVKD. The CDR3 extends over 15 amino acids. The V end was cut by 11 bases, the J end by 4 bases, with 24 bases between. Here the CDR3 DNA reads TGTGCCTCTAAAGGGGGGGCAGACACTAATTACGAGCAGTACTTC. Its translation is CASKGGADTNYEQYF.

The chain is built from TRBV6-1 and TRBJ1-1; D uncertain. V gave up 6 bases and J gave up 5 bases, with 16 bases separating them. The CDR3 totals 14 residues. From germline, CDR1 is MNHNS and CDR2 SASEGT. In nucleotides, the CDR3 is TGTGCCAGCAGCCGAGCGGACTGGTTGACTGAAGCTTTCTTT. Protein: CASSRADWLTEAFF.

This sequence joins TRBV30 and TRBJ1-2; maybe TRBD1 (5 bases). Germline V gene sequence: CDR1 GTSNPN, CDR2 SVGIG (reference sequence). The CDR3 has 16 residues. Trimming stripped 3 bases from V and 0 bases from J, with 17 bases between. The DNA of the CDR3 is TGTGCCTGGAGGGCCACCCTGGGGCAGGCTAACTATGGCTACACCTTC. Its protein is CAWRATLGQANYGYTF.

In nucleotides, the CDR3 is TGTGCCAGTAGTATAGAGGCACTAGCGGGAGCTACAAATGAGCAGTTCTTC. This encodes CASSIEALAGATNEQFF. The gene calls are TRBV19 and TRBJ2-1, with 11 bases aligning to TRBD2. The CDR3 has 17 amino acids. V dropped 0 bases and J dropped 7; count of bases not matched to a gene: 8. Germline-derived CDR1 and CDR2 are LNHDA and SQIVND (reference sequence).

This clone has more than one count but fewer than ten. This chain uses TRBV7-9 with TRBJ2-5; TRBD2 matches at 15 bases. This CDR3 comprises 17 residues. Germline assignment: CDR1 SEHNR and CDR2 FQNEAQ (reference sequence). J lost 4 bases, V lost 6 bases, and 9 bases had no gene match. CDR3 sequence: CASSPGRGLAGGETQYF. As DNA, the CDR3 is TGTGCCAGCAGTCCCGGCCGGGGACTAGCGGGAGGAGAGACCCAGTACTTC.

V is TRBV30 and J is TRBJ2-3, with 12 bases aligning to TRBD2. The CDR3 runs to 15 residues. Trimming removed 3 bases from V and 6 bases from J; junction bases left unmatched: 7. CDR1 is GTSNPN, CDR2 SVGIG, per germline (reference sequence). CDR3 sequence reads: CAWRGLAGERDTQYF. CDR3 sequence (DNA): TGTGCCTGGAGGGGACTAGCGGGCGAGCGGGATACGCAGTATTTT. The full variable domain, its missing parts supplied by reference TRBV30 and TRBJ2-3, is SQTIHQWPATLVQPVGSPLSLECTVEGTSNPNLYWYRQAAGRGLQLLFYSVGIGQISSEVPQNLSASRPQDRQFILSSKKLLLSDSGFYLCAWRGLAGERDTQYFGPGTRLTVL.

This clone showed up just once. This chain connects TRBV4-1 to TRBJ2-5; 8 bases are a match to TRBD2. The germline CDR1 and CDR2 sequences are MGHRA and YSYEKL. This CDR3 is 17 amino acids long. V lost 4 bases to trimming and J lost 3 bases; unmatched junction nucleotides: 13. In nucleotides, the CDR3 is TGCGCCAGCAGCCCAATAACCTTAGCGGGAAACGAAGAGACCCAGTACTTC. Translating gives CASSPITLAGNEETQYF.

The CDR3 spells CASSQGPLTTAETQYF. For the CDR3, the DNA is TGCGCCAGCAGCCAAGGCCCACTAACGACTGCCGAGACCCAGTACTTC. This chain connects TRBV4-1 to TRBJ2-5; D is unclear. V shed 1 base and J shed 5 bases, with 17 bases lying between them. The V gene's germline CDR1 is MGHRA and CDR2 YSYEKL. The CDR3 extends over 16 amino acids.

This chain links TRBV5-1 with TRBJ2-5; 8 positions match TRBD2. CDR1 is SGHRS, CDR2 YFSETQ, per germline. CDR3 length equals 15 residues. With V trimmed by 4 bases and J by 7 bases, 12 bases remained unmatched. CDR3 in amino acids: CASSLSGAGLLTQYF. For the CDR3, the DNA is TGCGCCAGCAGCCTTAGCGGGGCAGGGCTTTTGACCCAGTACTTC.

The chain carries TRBV25-1 and TRBJ2-3, with 7 bases matching TRBD2. The CDR3 has 16 residues. CDR1 and CDR2 from the germline V gene are MGHDK and SYGVNS. V shed 4 bases, J shed 1 base, and the junction held 8 bases outside the gene matches. CDR3 coding DNA: TGTGCCAGCAGTGCCGTAGCGGGTGGACGCACAGATACGCAGTATTTT. Its translation: CASSAVAGGRTDTQYF.

V usage is TRBV29-1 and J usage is TRBJ2-1, with TRBD2 matching over 7 bases. Unmatched junction bases numbered 12, after V lost 7 bases and J lost 9 bases. Germline CDR1 SQVTM, CDR2 ANQGSEA. This CDR3 comprises 13 residues. This CDR3 is CSAGGVREVEQFF. CDR3 nucleotides: TGCAGCGCTGGGGGGGTTAGAGAGGTTGAGCAGTTCTTC.

This chain connects TRBV4-1 to TRBJ2-2; 11 nucleotides line up with TRBD2. With 0 bases clipped from V and 4 bases from J, the junction kept 7 bases outside the gene matches. Germline CDR1 is MGHRA and CDR2 is YSYEKL. This CDR3 comprises 18 residues. The DNA for the CDR3 is TGCGCCAGCAGCCAAGAAATAGCGGGAGGGTCGGGCACCGGGGAGCTGTTTTTT. Translated, it gives CASSQEIAGGSGTGELFF.

This chain connects TRBV4-1 to TRBJ2-3, with a tentative D call TRBD1 (6 bases). The V end lost 4 bases, the J end lost 0 bases, and 14 bases lay between the germline ends. CDR3 length: 16 residues. Per the germline V gene, CDR1 is MGHRA and CDR2 is YSYEKL. In nucleotides, the CDR3 is TGCGCCAGCAGCCCCGAACCAGGGGCTAGCACAGATACGCAGTATTTT. Residues: CASSPEPGASTDTQYF.

The CDR3 region has the DNA TGTGCCAGCAGCCAACGGGACTTTCCGGTCAATGAGCAGTTCTTC. It specifies CASSQRDFPVNEQFF. This rearrangement joins TRBV9 to TRBJ2-1; perhaps TRBD2 as D (6 bases). Trimming shortened V by 4 bases and J by 6 bases, and 17 bases separated the two germline ends. The CDR3 covers 15 residues. CDR1 is SGDLS and CDR2 is YYNGEE in the germline V gene.

The chain employs TRBV30 and TRBJ2-7, with D perhaps TRBD2 (5 bases). Germline loops: CDR1 GTSNPN, CDR2 SVGIG (reference sequence). The CDR3 runs to 12 residues. V was pared by 3 bases and J by 7 bases, with 13 bases between. The CDR3 reads CAWSGGTAEQYF. CDR3 coding DNA: TGTGCCTGGAGCGGAGGAACGGCTGAGCAGTACTTC.

The chain links TRBV19 to TRBJ1-5; no reliable D call. V lost 3 bases, J lost 6 bases, and 3 bases lay in between. Germline V gene lookup returns CDR1 LNHDA and CDR2 SQIVND (reference sequence). The CDR3 extends over 11 amino acids. The CDR3 reads CASSIGQPQHF. DNA of the CDR3: TGTGCCAGTAGTATCGGTCAGCCCCAGCATTTT. Drawing the rest from reference TRBV19 and TRBJ1-5, the complete variable domain is DGGITQSPKYLFRKEGQNVTLSCEQNLNHDAMYWYRQDPGQGLRLIYYSQIVNDFQKGDIAEGYSVSREKKESFPLTVTSAQKNPTAFYLCASSIGQPQHFGDGTRLSIL.